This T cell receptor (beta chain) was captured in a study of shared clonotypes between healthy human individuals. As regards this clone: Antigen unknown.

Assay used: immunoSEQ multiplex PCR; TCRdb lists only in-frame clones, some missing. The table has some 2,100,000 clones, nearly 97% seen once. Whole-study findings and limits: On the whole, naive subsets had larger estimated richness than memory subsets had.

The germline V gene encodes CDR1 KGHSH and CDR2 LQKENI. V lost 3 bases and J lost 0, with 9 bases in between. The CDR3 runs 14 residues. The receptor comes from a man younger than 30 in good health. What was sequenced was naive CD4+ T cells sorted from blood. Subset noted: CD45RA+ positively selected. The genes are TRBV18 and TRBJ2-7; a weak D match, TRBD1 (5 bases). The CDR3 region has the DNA TGTGCCAGCTCACCGGACACAAACTCCTACGAGCAGTACTTC. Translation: CASSPDTNSYEQYF.